This note documents a single T cell receptor beta chain sequence. This clone has a single count. Its antigen remains unidentified. One base away there is no much larger clone; base qualities are not given. TCRbeta CDR3 regions were amplified from genomic DNA using the immunoSEQ Assay, a bias-controlled multiplex PCR. For the original study's pipeline: The number of nucleated cells in each sample was estimated from the amplification of reference gene primers within the assay. Sequence reads were collapsed and filtered to measure the absolute abundance of every unique TCRbeta CDR3 rearrangement. For each sample, productive Simpson clonality was calculated by taking the square root of Simpson's diversity index across productive rearrangements. This immuneACCESS table, as held by TCRdb, lists in-frame sequences with V and J called but not all clones. Of the missing ones, under half trace to an unresolved V gene in checked studies; the others have no known cause. Clone size and V and J calls were adopted from that table, with D and trimming inferred from the DNA. The table for this sample lists about 270,000 clones; 75% to 90% of them were counted only once. In total, the top ten clones hold less than 10% of the sample.

The data belong to a study of blood T cell repertoires in COVID-19 (dated by TCRdb to about 2020). For the wider study: Samples from collaborators originated in the United States, Italy and Spain and spanned both the acute and convalescent phases of COVID-19. Where HLA class I and class II types were available, the types were taken from metadata supplied by the sample provider, not from assay-based typing. Sample metadata almost always included a de-identified subject ID, COVID-19 status, age in years and sex. The material from the prospective study consisted of cDNA or gDNA derived from T cells, B-cell-depleted T cells, or PBMCs. The samples were drawn from two sources: the first 160 participants of the ongoing ImmuneRACE study, and 1,000 to 1,500 subjects contributed by 6 global collaborators. The repertoires were released in a freely available public database meant as a resource for research on the immune response to SARS-CoV-2. Deeply sampled blood TCRbeta repertoires from subjects exposed to, actively infected with, or recovered from COVID-19 were included in the dataset. General conclusions and limits of the study: The amount of clinical and demographic metadata varied by source and participant and was provided uncurated.

Each collaborating institution followed its own protocols to collect whole blood in K2EDTA tubes. Collaborator samples were shipped for TCRbeta analysis as frozen whole blood, isolated PBMCs, or DNA extracted from either sample type. From the cysteine up to the phenylalanine, the CDR3 has a length of 15 residues. Of the read, only the CDR3 DNA is kept; its 45 bases are in frame from base 1. CDR1 and CDR2 are read off the germline V gene as MNHEY and SVGEGT. Trimmed from V: 0 bases; trimmed from J: 2 bases; junction bases lacking a gene match: 3. The V and J segments used are TRBV6-2 or TRBV6-3 and TRBJ2-7, with 8 bases aligning to TRBD1. The sequence came from a human donor in a cohort sampled during active COVID-19. Sequencing input: peripheral blood. The encoded CDR3 is CASSYSGQEAYEQYF. The DNA sequence is given as TGTGCCAGCAGTTACTCGGGACAGGAGGCCTACGAGCAGTACTTC.